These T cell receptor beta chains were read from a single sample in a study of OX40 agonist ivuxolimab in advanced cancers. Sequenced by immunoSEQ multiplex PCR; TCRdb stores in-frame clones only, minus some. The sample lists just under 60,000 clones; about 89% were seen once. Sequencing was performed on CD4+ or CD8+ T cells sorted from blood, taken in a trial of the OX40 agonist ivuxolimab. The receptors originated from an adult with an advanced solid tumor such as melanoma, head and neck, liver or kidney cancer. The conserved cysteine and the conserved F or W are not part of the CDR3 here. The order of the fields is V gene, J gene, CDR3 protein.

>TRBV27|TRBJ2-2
ASSAAGTHTGELF
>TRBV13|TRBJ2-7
ASSFISGTDEQY
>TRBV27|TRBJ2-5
ASSSLAGGPGRQETQY
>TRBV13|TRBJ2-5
ASSLWETSDQYQETQY
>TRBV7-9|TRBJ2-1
ASSTPGGRYYNEQF
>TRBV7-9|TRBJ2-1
ASSPTSYNEQF
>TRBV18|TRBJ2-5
ASSPSGRPETQY
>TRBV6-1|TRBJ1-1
ASSRTGSGTEAF
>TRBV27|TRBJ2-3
ASSLRGGQDTQY
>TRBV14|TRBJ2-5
ASSPGTSGGETQY
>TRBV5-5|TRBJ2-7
ASGRGWIDEQY
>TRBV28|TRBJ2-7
ASSPSAGGPNSYEQY
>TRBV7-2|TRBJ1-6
ASSETSDYNNSPLH
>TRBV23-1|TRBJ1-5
ASSQSEGGQPHNQPQH
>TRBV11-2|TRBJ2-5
ASSLFIGETQY
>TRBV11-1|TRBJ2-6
ASSPRQGAFSGANVLT
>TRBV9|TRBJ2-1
ASSPGSFSTEQF
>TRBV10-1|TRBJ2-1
ASSPGYSYNEQF
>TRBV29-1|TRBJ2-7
SVEDYPGRGFGEQY
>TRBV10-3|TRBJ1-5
AISGEGLTPQH
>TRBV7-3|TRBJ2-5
ASSLRTSGQETQY
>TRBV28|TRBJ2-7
ASSPVDNPYEQY